One and the same sample provided the 17 T cell receptor beta chains below, sequenced in a study of T-cell memory formation after mild COVID-19 (dated by TCRdb to the early 2020s). Library preparation employed 5' RACE. Sequencing instrument: Illumina NovaSeq 6000. The public reads were reanalyzed by TCRdb: fastp trimming at Q25, MiXCR alignment, in-frame beta chains only. Here each entry gathers all rows of one CDR3 protein and keeps the most common genes and DNA. The sample data list about 260,000 distinct CDR3 sequences, and around 17% of these were observed just once. The ten largest clones represent roughly a fifth of the sample. Sequenced input: PBMCs or a T cell subset sorted from them (not recorded which). Receptor source: a man aged 18 to 29 who had mild COVID-19 (a few samples of this study predate the infection). The sample titles of this study are shuffled in the database, so cell type and time point are left out; the donor was told from shared clones.

The chain has TRBV7-2 and TRBJ1-4; no definite D call. The CDR3 runs to 15 residues. Germline CDR1 reads SGHTA; CDR2 reads FQGNSA. Trimming shortened V by 2 bases and J by 7 bases, and 14 bases separated the two germline ends. CDR3 residues: CASSLPPDGPEKLFF. The CDR3 DNA reads TGTGCCAGCAGCTTACCCCCTGACGGGCCTGAAAAACTGTTTTTT.

This clonotype was recorded at least ten times. This chain connects TRBV12-3 or TRBV12-4 to TRBJ2-7; maybe TRBD1 (5 bases). The V and J ends lost 7 bases and 2 bases respectively, with 15 bases between them. The CDR3 sequence is 14 residues long. The CDR3 nucleotides are TGTGCCAGCACAGGCAGAAGGGGCGCCTACGAGCAGTACTTC. Translating gives CASTGRRGAYEQYF.

This clonotype was counted many times. The rearrangement uses TRBV5-1 and TRBJ2-2, with 10 nucleotides matching TRBD1. There are 18 residues in the CDR3. The J segment lost 0 bases and the V segment lost 4 bases, leaving 9 bases of the junction unmatched. Per germline, CDR1 SGHRS and CDR2 YFSETQ. The CDR3 DNA is TGCGCCAGCAGCCCCGGACAGGGGGTGTTCGCGAACACCGGGGAGCTGTTTTTT. Amino acids: CASSPGQGVFANTGELFF. The full variable domain, in which reference TRBV5-1 and TRBJ2-2 provide the parts outside the CDR3, is KAGVTQTPRYLIKTRGQQVTLSCSPISGHRSVSWYQQTPGQGLQFLFEYFSETQRNKGNFPGRFSGRQFSNSRSEMNVSTLELGDSALYLCASSPGQGVFANTGELFFGEGSRLTVL.

The rearrangement uses TRBV6-5 and TRBJ2-5; the D gene could be TRBD1 or TRBD2 (5 bases each). Germline V gene data show CDR1 as MNHEY and CDR2 as SVGAGI. V gave up 2 bases and J gave up 5 bases, with 15 bases separating them. The CDR3 covers 15 residues. This CDR3 reads CASSYTQWDAETQYF. As DNA, the CDR3 is TGTGCCAGCAGTTACACTCAGTGGGACGCCGAGACCCAGTACTTC.

J is TRBJ2-1 and V is TRBV7-2, with D unclear. V lost 1 base and J lost 9, with 7 bases in between. The CDR3 has 12 residues. In germline, CDR1 is SGHTA, CDR2 FQGNSA. DNA for the CDR3: TGTGCCAGCAGCTTAGTGGCAGGTGAGCAGTTCTTC. Protein: CASSLVAGEQFF.

The chain has TRBV20-1 and TRBJ2-3; 9 nucleotides match TRBD2. The trim removed 3 bases at V and 4 bases at J, leaving 2 bases unmatched. This CDR3 region has 13 residues. In germline, CDR1 is DFQATT, CDR2 SNEGSKA (reference sequence). CDR3 in DNA: TGCAGTGCTAGTCTAGCGGGGTCAGATACGCAGTATTTT. Translating gives CSASLAGSDTQYF.

This clonotype was counted between two and nine times. The J gene is TRBJ1-2, the V gene TRBV12-3 or TRBV12-4, with D tentatively TRBD1 (6 bases). Trimming took 3 bases from V and 8 from J, leaving 31 bases between them. There are 19 residues in the CDR3. The CDR3 DNA reads TGTGCCAGCAGTTTCCCCCCTCGAGACAGGAAAATATGTATTGGGGGCTACACCTTC. It encodes CASSFPPRDRKICIGGYTF.

The gene calls are TRBV7-3 and TRBJ2-3, with TRBD2 identical over 8 bases. The V gene's germline CDR1 is SGHTA and CDR2 FQGTGA. CDR3 size: 19 residues. V lost 1 base to trimming and J lost 0 bases; unmatched junction nucleotides: 12. CDR3 in amino acids: CASSLIGGGLSLSTDTQYF. The CDR3, as DNA: TGTGCCAGCAGCTTAATTGGCGGGGGGTTGTCCCTGAGCACAGATACGCAGTATTTT.

The CDR3 DNA follows: TGTGCCAGCAGTTTATCCGACGGACAGGCACGGAGGTGGTACAATGAGCAGTTCTTC. Protein: CASSLSDGQARRWYNEQFF. The chain is built from TRBV27 and TRBJ2-1; 7 bases are shared with TRBD1. With V trimmed by 0 bases and J by 4 bases, 15 bases remained unmatched. Germline V gene lookup returns CDR1 MNHEY and CDR2 SMNVEV (reference sequence). The CDR3 spans 19 residues.

The chain is built from TRBV6-2 or TRBV6-3 and TRBJ2-1, with D unresolved. The germline CDR1 and CDR2 sequences are MNHEY and SVGEGT. The V end was cut by 5 bases, the J end by 9 bases, with 14 bases between. The CDR3 loop spans 13 amino acids. In DNA form, the CDR3 reads TGTGCCAGCAGTACCGGGTGGGGTGTTGAGCAGTTCTTC. Translated, it gives CASSTGWGVEQFF.

V gene TRBV6-6 combines with J gene TRBJ1-6; D may be TRBD1 (5 bases). V dropped 5 bases and J dropped 10 bases, with 18 bases sitting between them. CDR1 MNHNY and CDR2 SVGAGI come from the germline V gene (reference sequence). The CDR3 loop spans 15 amino acids. CDR3 coding DNA: TGTGCCAGCAGTAGGGGCCGAGAGGGCGAATCACCCCTCCACTTT. Translated: CASSRGREGESPLHF.

The chain recombines TRBV9 with TRBJ2-3; no reliable D call. The germline V and J ends were trimmed by 2 bases and 6 bases, with 16 bases remaining between them. The CDR3 is made up of 15 amino acids. Germline values: CDR1 SGDLS, CDR2 YYNGEE. The CDR3 DNA reads as TGTGCCAGCAGCGTCGGTTTAGGTCTAAGCGATACGCAGTATTTT. Translation gives CASSVGLGLSDTQYF. Supplemented by reference TRBV9 and TRBJ2-3, the full variable domain reads DSGVTQTPKHLITATGQRVTLRCSPRSGDLSVYWYQQSLDQGLQFLIQYYNGEERAKGNILERFSAQQFPDLHSELNLSSLELGDSALYFCASSVGLGLSDTQYFGPGTRLTVL.

Written as DNA, the CDR3 is TGTGCCAGCTCACTATTAACAGGGGCCGAGCAGTACGTC. Translating it yields CASSLLTGAEQYV. This rearrangement joins TRBV18 to TRBJ2-7; 7 bases agree with TRBD1. From germline, CDR1 is KGHSH and CDR2 LQKENI. J was trimmed by 6 bases and V by 4 bases; bases with no gene match: 6. The CDR3 loop spans 13 amino acids.

CDR3 loop: CASSPSRGDTGELFF. In nucleotides, the CDR3 is TGTGCCAGCTCACCATCCAGGGGGGACACCGGGGAGCTGTTTTTT. The chain links TRBV18 to TRBJ2-2; a possible D gene is TRBD1 (7 bases). This CDR3 comprises 15 residues. The V end was cut by 2 bases, the J end by 3 bases, with 10 bases between. Per germline, CDR1 KGHSH and CDR2 LQKENI.

This clonotype was observed a few times. The chain has TRBV10-3 and TRBJ2-7; D might be TRBD2 (6 bases). Germline assignment: CDR1 ENHRY and CDR2 SYGVKD. V lost 8 bases to trimming and J lost 5 bases, with 22 bases between them. The CDR3 contains 15 residues. CDR3 sequence: CAILTHRLDVHEQYV. Written as DNA, the CDR3 is TGTGCCATCCTCACCCACCGACTAGACGTCCACGAGCAGTACGTC.

The rearrangement uses TRBV27 and TRBJ1-1, with TRBD1 matching over 9 bases. With 5 bases clipped from V and 7 bases from J, the junction kept 17 bases outside the gene matches. The CDR3 is 17 amino acids. Germline loops: CDR1 MNHEY, CDR2 SMNVEV (reference sequence). The CDR3 nucleotides read TGTGCCAGCAGTACAACGGATGTGACAGGGGGGAAGTATGAAGCTTTCTTT. It is translated as CASSTTDVTGGKYEAFF.

The chain couples TRBV12-3 or TRBV12-4 to TRBJ2-7, with 7 bases identical to TRBD1. Trimming took 3 bases from V and 3 from J; bases not matched to a gene: 2. The CDR3 runs 13 residues. The CDR3 loop is CASSFNRGYEQYF. CDR3 coding DNA: TGTGCCAGCAGTTTTAACAGGGGCTACGAGCAGTACTTC.